The 5 T cell receptor beta chains presented below share a single source sample, sequenced in a study of cytomegalovirus exposure and HLA in healthy donors (dated by TCRdb to about 2017). Receptor amplification or capture employed the immunoSEQ multiplex PCR assay. TCRdb holds this immuneACCESS table with in-frame rearrangements only. Some clones are missing; in checked studies, unresolved V genes explain under half, and the rest has no known cause. The sample contains 170,000 or so clones, about 80% of them found a single time. Clones ranked in the top ten supply 2.5% to 3% of the sample. Source material: PBMCs. These receptors were collected from a woman aged 18-29 years in good health and CMV-seropositive.

The chain employs TRBV28 and TRBJ1-2, with 8 bases that match TRBD1. V was clipped by 5 bases and J by 2 bases; unmatched bases: 7. CDR3 length: 15 amino acids. Germline lookup yields CDR1 MDHEN and CDR2 SYDVKM. The CDR3 protein is CASSPLDRENYGYTF. The CDR3 DNA reads TGTGCCAGCAGTCCCTTGGACAGGGAGAACTATGGCTACACCTTC.

CDR3 residues: CASSPASDRGLYGYTF. As DNA, the CDR3 is TGTGCCAGCAGCCCCGCCTCGGACAGGGGGCTTTATGGCTACACCTTC. V and J are TRBV7-6 and TRBJ1-2; 11 bases map to TRBD1. The CDR3 has 16 amino acids. CDR1 is SGHVS and CDR2 is FNYEAQ in the germline V gene. The ends lost 5 bases at V and 5 bases at J; junction bases unmatched: 10.

This chain connects TRBV5-1 to TRBJ1-2, with a tentative D call TRBD1 (5 bases). Trimming took off 3 bases at V and 2 bases at J, with 17 bases between the two ends. Germline CDR1 SGHRS, CDR2 YFSETQ. CDR3 length: 16 amino acids. This chain's CDR3 is CASSWQPGGTNYGYTF. CDR3 nucleotides: TGCGCCAGCAGCTGGCAACCCGGAGGGACGAACTATGGCTACACCTTC.

This chain connects TRBV10-3 to TRBJ1-2; D not certain. V lost 0 bases and J lost 8, with 7 bases in between. The CDR3 extends over 12 amino acids. Looked up from germline, CDR1 is ENHRY and CDR2 is SYGVKD. The CDR3 coding sequence is TGTGCCATCAGTGAGTCCAGTTGGGGCTACACCTTC. The encoded protein is CAISESSWGYTF.

The genes are TRBV7-8 and TRBJ1-2; 8 bases are a match to TRBD1. Germline V gene data show CDR1 as SGHVS and CDR2 as FQNEAQ. Trimming removed 9 bases from V and 5 bases from J; junction bases left unmatched: 11. This CDR3 has 14 amino acids. The CDR3 protein is CASTSRTGNYGYTF. CDR3 nucleotide sequence: TGTGCCAGTACATCCCGGACAGGGAATTATGGCTACACCTTC.